This T cell receptor beta chain came from a study of blood T cell repertoires in COVID-19. CDR1 and CDR2 (germline): SEHNR, FQNEAQ (reference sequence). The CDR3 covers 15 residues. V dropped 5 bases and J dropped 2 bases, with 12 bases sitting between them. Clones were read by immunoSEQ multiplex PCR, and TCRdb kept only the in-frame ones, dropping some. The data hold roughly 170,000 clones, with 88% observed a single time. This sequence joins TRBV7-9 and TRBJ2-2; possible D gene TRBD1, 6 bases. The specimen sequenced was peripheral blood. The sequence derives from a man in his sixties with acute or convalescent COVID-19. The CDR3 sequence: CASSPQGTNTGELFF. DNA of the CDR3: TGTGCCAGCAGCCCACAGGGTACCAACACCGGGGAGCTGTTTTTT.